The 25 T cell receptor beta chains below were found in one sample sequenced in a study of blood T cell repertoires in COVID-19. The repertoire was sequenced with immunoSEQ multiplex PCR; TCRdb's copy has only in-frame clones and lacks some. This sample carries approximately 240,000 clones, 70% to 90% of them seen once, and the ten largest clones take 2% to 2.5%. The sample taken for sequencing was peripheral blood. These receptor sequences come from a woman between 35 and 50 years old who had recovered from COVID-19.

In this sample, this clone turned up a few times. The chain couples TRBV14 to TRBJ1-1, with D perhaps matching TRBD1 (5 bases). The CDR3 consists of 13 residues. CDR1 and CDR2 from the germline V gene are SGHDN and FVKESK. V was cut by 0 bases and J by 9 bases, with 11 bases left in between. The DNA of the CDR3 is TGTGCCAGCAGCCAAGATCGGGGCGGGAAAGCTTTCTTT. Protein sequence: CASSQDRGGKAFF.

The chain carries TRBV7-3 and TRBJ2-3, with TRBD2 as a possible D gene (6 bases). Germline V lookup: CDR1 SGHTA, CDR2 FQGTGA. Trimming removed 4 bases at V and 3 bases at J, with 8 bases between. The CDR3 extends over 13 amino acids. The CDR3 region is CASSYGLTDTQYF. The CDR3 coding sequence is TGTGCCAGCAGCTATGGACTAACAGATACGCAGTATTTT.

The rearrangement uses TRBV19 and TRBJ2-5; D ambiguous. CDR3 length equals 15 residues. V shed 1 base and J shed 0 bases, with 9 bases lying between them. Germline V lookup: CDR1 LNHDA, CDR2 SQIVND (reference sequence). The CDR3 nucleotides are TGTGCCAGTAGTATAGCCCCTACGAACCAAGAGACCCAGTACTTC. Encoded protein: CASSIAPTNQETQYF. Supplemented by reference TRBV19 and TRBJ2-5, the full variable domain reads DGGITQSPKYLFRKEGQNVTLSCEQNLNHDAMYWYRQDPGQGLRLIYYSQIVNDFQKGDIAEGYSVSREKKESFPLTVTSAQKNPTAFYLCASSIAPTNQETQYFGPGTRLLVL.

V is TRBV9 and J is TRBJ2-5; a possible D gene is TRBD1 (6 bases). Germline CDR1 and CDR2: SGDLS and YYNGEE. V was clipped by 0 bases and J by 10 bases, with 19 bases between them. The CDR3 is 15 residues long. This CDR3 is CASSVAPGQKRNQYF. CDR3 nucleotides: TGTGCCAGCAGCGTAGCTCCCGGACAGAAGAGGAACCAGTACTTC.

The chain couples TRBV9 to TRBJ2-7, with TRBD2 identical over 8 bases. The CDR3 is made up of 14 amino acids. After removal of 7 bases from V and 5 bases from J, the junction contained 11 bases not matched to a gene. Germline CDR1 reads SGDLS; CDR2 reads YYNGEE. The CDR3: CASRGGAARHEQYF. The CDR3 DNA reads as TGTGCCAGCCGGGGGGGGGCGGCCAGGCACGAGCAGTACTTC. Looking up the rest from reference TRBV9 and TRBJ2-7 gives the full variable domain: DSGVTQTPKHLITATGQRVTLRCSPRSGDLSVYWYQQSLDQGLQFLIQYYNGEERAKGNILERFSAQQFPDLHSELNLSSLELGDSALYFCASRGGAARHEQYFGPGTRLTVT.

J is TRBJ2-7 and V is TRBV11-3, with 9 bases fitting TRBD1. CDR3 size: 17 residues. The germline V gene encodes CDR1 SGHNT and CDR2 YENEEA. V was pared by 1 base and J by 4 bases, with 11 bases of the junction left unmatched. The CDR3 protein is CASSLARSGQGYYEQYF. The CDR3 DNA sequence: TGTGCCAGCAGCTTAGCGCGTTCGGGACAGGGTTATTACGAGCAGTACTTC.

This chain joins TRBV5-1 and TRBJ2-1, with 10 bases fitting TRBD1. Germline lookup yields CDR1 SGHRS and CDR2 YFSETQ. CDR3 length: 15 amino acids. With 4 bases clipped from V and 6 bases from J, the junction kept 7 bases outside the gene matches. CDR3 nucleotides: TGCGCCAGCAGCCCACCGGGACAGGGGTTCAATGAGCAGTTCTTC. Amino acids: CASSPPGQGFNEQFF.

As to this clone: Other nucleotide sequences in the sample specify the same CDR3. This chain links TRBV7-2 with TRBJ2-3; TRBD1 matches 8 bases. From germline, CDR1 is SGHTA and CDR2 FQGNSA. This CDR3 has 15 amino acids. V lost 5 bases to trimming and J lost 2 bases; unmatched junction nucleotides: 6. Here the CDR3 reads CASSPRQGYTDTQYF. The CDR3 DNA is TGTGCCAGCAGCCCTAGACAGGGGTACACAGATACGCAGTATTTT. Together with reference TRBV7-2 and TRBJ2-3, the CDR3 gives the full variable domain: GAGVSQSPSNKVTEKGKDVELRCDPISGHTALYWYRQSLGQGLEFLIYFQGNSAPDKSGLPSDRFSAERTGGSVSTLTIQRTQQEDSAVYLCASSPRQGYTDTQYFGPGTRLTVL.

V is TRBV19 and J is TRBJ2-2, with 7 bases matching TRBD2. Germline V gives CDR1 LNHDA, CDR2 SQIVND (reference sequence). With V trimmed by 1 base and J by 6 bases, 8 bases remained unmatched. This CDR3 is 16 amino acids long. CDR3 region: CASSIARTTSPGELFF. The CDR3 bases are TGTGCCAGTAGTATAGCCCGGACGACTAGCCCCGGGGAGCTGTTTTTT.

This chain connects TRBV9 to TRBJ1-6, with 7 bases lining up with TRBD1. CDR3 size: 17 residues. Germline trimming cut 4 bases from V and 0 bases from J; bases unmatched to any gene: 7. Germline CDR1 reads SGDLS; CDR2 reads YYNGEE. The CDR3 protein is CASSTWDRPSYNSPLHF. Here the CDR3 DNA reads TGTGCCAGCAGCACCTGGGACAGACCCTCCTATAATTCACCCCTCCACTTT. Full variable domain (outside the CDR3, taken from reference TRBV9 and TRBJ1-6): DSGVTQTPKHLITATGQRVTLRCSPRSGDLSVYWYQQSLDQGLQFLIQYYNGEERAKGNILERFSAQQFPDLHSELNLSSLELGDSALYFCASSTWDRPSYNSPLHFGNGTRLTVT.

Here the CDR3 DNA reads TGTGCCAGCAGGGCCGGGGACAGGGGATCTGGAAACACCATATATTTT. Translating it yields CASRAGDRGSGNTIYF. The chain recombines TRBV27 with TRBJ1-3; 10 positions agree with TRBD1. Losses at the gene ends were 6 bases for V and 1 base for J; bases not matched to a gene: 6. CDR3 length: 16 residues. CDR1 MNHEY and CDR2 SMNVEV come from the germline V gene (reference sequence).

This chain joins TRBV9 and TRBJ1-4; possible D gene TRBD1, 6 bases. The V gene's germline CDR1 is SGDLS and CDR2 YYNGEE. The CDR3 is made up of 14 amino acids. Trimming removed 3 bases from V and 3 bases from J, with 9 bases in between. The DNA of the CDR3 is TGTGCCAGCAGCGGACAGGTGGCTAATGAAAAACTGTTTTTT. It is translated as CASSGQVANEKLFF.

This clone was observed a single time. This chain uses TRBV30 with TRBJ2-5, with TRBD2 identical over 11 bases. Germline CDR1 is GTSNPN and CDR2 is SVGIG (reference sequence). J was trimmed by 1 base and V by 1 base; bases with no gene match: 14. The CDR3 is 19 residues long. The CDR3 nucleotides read TGTGCCTGGAGTGCTCTGGGTAGCGGGAGGGCCCTCCGCCAAGAGACCCAGTACTTC. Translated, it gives CAWSALGSGRALRQETQYF. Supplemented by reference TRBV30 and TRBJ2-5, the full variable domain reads SQTIHQWPATLVQPVGSPLSLECTVEGTSNPNLYWYRQAAGRGLQLLFYSVGIGQISSEVPQNLSASRPQDRQFILSSKKLLLSDSGFYLCAWSALGSGRALRQETQYFGPGTRLLVL.

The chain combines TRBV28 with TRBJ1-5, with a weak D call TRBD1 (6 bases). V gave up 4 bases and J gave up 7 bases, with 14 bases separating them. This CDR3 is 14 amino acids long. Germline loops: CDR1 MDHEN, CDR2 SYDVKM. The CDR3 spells CASSSTGIWQPQHF. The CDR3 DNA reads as TGTGCCAGCAGTTCAACAGGGATCTGGCAGCCCCAGCATTTT.

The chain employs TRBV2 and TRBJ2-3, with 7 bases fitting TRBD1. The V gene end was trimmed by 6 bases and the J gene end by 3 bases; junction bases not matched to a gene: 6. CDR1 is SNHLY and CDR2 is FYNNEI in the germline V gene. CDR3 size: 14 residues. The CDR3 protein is CASRPGQTTDTQYF. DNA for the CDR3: TGTGCCAGCAGGCCGGGACAGACTACAGATACGCAGTATTTT. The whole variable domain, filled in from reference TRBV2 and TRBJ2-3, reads EPEVTQTPSHQVTQMGQEVILRCVPISNHLYFYWYRQILGQKVEFLVSFYNNEISEKSEIFDDQFSVERPDGSNFTLKIRSTKLEDSAMYFCASRPGQTTDTQYFGPGTRLTVL.

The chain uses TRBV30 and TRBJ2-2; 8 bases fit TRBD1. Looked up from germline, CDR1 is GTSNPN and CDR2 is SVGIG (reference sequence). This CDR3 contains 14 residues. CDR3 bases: TGTGCGACCTCAGGGACAGGCGGGACCGGGGAGCTGTTTTTT. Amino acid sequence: CATSGTGGTGELFF.

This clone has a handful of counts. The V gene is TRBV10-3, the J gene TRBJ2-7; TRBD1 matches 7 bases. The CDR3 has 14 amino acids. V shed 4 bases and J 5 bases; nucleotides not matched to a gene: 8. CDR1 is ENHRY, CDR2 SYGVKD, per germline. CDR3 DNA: TGTGCCATCAGTGGGACAGACAGGGAACACGAGCAGTACTTC. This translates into CAISGTDREHEQYF.

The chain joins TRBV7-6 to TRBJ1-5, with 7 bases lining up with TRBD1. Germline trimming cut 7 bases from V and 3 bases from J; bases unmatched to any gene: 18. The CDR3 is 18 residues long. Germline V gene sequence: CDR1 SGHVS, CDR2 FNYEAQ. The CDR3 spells CASTPGQNRYLINQPQHF. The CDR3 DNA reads TGTGCCAGCACCCCGGGACAGAATAGGTACCTGATCAATCAGCCCCAGCATTTT.

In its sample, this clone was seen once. For the CDR3, the DNA is TGTGCCAGCAGTTACTTGACAGGCCCTTCGTACAATGAGCAGTTCTTC. Translating it yields CASSYLTGPSYNEQFF. The V and J genes are TRBV6-5 and TRBJ2-1, with a possible D match to TRBD1 (6 bases). CDR3 length: 16 amino acids. In germline, CDR1 is MNHEY, CDR2 SVGAGI. The ends were cut back, 1 base at V and 4 bases at J, with 14 bases in the middle.

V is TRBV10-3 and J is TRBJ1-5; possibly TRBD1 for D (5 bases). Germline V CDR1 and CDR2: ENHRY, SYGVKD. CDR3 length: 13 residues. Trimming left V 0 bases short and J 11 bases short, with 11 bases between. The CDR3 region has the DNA TGTGCCATCAGTGAGTCGGAGGGGTTTTCCCAGCATTTT. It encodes CAISESEGFSQHF.

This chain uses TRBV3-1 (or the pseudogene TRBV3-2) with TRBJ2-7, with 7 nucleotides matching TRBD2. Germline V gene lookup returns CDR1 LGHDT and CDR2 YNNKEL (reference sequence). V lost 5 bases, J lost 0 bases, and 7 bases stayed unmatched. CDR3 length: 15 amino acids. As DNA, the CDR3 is TGTGCCAGCAGCGCCGGTGCGGGAGCCTCCTACGAGCAGTACTTC. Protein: CASSAGAGASYEQYF.

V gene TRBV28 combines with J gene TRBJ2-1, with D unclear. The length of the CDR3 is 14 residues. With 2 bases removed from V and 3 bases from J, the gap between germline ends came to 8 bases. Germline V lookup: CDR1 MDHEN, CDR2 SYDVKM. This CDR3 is CASSLAGDYNEQFF. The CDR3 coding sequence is TGTGCCAGCAGTTTAGCCGGTGACTACAATGAGCAGTTCTTC.

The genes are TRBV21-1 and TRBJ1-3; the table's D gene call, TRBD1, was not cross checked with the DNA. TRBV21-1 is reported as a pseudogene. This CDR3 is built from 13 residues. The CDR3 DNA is TGTGCCAGCAACAGGGGTAGGGGAAACACCATATATTTT. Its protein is CASNRGRGNTIYF.

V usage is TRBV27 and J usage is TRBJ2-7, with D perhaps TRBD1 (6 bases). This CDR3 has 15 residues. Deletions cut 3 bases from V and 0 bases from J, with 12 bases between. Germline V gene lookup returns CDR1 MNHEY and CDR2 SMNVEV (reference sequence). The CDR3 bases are TGTGCCAGCAGTTTGAGGGGGACCAGCTCCTACGAGCAGTACTTC. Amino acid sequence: CASSLRGTSSYEQYF.

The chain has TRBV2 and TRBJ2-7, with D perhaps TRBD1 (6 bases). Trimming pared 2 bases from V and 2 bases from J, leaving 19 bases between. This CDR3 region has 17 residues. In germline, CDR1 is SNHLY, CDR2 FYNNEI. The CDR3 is CASSETPVGRGTYEQYF. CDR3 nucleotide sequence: TGTGCCAGCAGTGAAACTCCAGTTGGCAGGGGAACCTACGAGCAGTACTTC.